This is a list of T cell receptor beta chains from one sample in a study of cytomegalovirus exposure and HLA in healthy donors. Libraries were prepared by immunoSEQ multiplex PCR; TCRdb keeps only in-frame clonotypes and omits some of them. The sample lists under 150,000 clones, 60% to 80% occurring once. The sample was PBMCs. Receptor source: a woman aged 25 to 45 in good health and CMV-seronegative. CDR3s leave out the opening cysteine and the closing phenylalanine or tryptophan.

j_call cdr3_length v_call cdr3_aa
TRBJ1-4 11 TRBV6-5 ASTRGANEKLF
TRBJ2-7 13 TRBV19 VGGLAGNNSYEQY
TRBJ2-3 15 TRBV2 ASSEAHPGEGSDTQY
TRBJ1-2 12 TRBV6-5 ASTPLGIGNGYT
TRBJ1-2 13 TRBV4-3 ASSLGGGRLYGYT
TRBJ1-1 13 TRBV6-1 ASSGRRGQGSEAF
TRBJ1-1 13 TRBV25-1 ASRTTQPVNTEAF
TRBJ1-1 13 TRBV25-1 ASSDPGGRNTEAF
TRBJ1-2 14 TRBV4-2 ASSQDTGGTNYGYT
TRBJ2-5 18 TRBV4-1 ASSQEEGGTSGGARETQY
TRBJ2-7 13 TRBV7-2 ASSLVGTGGREQY
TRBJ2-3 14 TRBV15 ATSRDPGGASDTQY
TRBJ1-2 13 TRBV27 ASSLKRRQGDGYT
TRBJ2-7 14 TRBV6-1 ASSEAEALTSYEQY
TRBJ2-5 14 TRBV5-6 ASSLRIWQGLETQY
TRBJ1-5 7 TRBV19 AAGQPQH
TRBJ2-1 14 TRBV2 ASKVGTVEYGDEQF
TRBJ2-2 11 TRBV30 AWSAPTAGELF
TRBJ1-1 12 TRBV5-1 ASSLVGANTEAF
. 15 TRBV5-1 ASAGMGLGLSSYEQY
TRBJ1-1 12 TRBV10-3 AISNRVANTEAF
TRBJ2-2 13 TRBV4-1 ASSLGHHVTGELF
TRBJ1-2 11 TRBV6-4 ASSLETGYGYT
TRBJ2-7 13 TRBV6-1 ASRMRAGDLYEQY
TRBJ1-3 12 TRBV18 ASSRDRNGNTIY
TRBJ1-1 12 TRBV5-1 ASSLSGITPEAF
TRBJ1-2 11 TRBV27 ASSLQGIGGYT
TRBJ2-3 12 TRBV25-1 ASSEPRDPDTQY
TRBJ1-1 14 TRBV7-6 ASSSRGQAPNTEAF
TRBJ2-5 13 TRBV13 ASSLGREGRETQY
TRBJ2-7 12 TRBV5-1 ASSTRQGTYEQY
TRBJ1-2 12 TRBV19 ASRTTGIYSGYT
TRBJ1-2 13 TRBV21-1 ASSSRSGGSYGYT
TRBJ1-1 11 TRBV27 ASSLSAVTEAF
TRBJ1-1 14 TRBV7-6 ASSPARTTGNTEAF
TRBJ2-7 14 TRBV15 ATSRAPGTYSYEQY
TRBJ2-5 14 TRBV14 ASSHSSGTDQETQY
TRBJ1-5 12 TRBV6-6 ASSYSIEASPQH
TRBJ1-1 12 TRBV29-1 SVRDRGLSTEAF
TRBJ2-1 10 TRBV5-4 ASSSTGVEQF
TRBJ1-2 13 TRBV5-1 ASSYHQNLSVGYT
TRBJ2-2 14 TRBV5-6 ASSLAAGGLTGELF
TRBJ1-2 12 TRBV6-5 ASSYGQVNYGYT
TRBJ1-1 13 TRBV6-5 ASSYNAGMNTEAF
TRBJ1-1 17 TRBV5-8 ASSLKGPQPAGLNTEAF
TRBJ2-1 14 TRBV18 ASSPGLAGGQREQF
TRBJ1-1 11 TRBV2 ASRGPGDTEAF
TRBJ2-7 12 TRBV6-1 ASSEVGGTYEQY
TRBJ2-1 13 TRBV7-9 ASSFSGGAGNEQF
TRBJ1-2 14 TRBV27 ASSLSAGTGGNGYT
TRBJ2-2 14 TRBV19 ATDRGLTSAPGELF
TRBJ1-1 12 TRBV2 ASSDRDLNTEAF
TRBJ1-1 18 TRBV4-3 ASSQASPVEGRLKGTEAF